The present entry profiles one T cell receptor (beta chain) with its context. One base separates it from a far larger clone, so it is likely a read error. The protocol was immunoSEQ multiplex PCR, while the TCRdb copy is restricted to in-frame clones and leaves out a portion. Altogether 170,000 or so clones are present, roughly 94% being singletons, with the ten largest covering about 9.3%. This sample is drawn from a study of control samples from healthy donors and cancer patients. The sequence derives from a middle-aged woman in good health. Sequencing was performed on blood.

The CDR3 protein is CASSPEWGNTESFF. CDR3 DNA: TGTGCCAGCAGCCCCGAGTGGGGGAACACTGAATCTTTCTTT. The chain uses TRBV4-2 and TRBJ1-1, with D maybe TRBD1 (5 bases). The CDR3 runs to 14 residues. Germline-derived CDR1 and CDR2 are LGHNA and YNFKEQ.